This TCR beta chain appears in the sequencing data of a study of blood T cell repertoires in COVID-19. Study-wide background: The samples span acute and convalescent COVID-19 from the United States, Italy and Spain. PBMCs, B-cell-depleted T cells, or T cells were the source of the cDNA or gDNA that made up the material.

Authors' data handling: Scientists estimated how many nucleated cells there were by amplifying reference gene primers. Measured with immunoSEQ multiplex PCR; TCRdb has only the in-frame clones, and not every one. V, J and clone size are those of that table, while D and trimming were read from the DNA. The sample holds around 130,000 clones, roughly 78% seen once. The ends lost 7 bases at V and 1 base at J; junction bases unmatched: 5. CDR3 length: 15 residues. Germline CDR1 reads WSHSY; CDR2 reads SAAADI. The chain is built from TRBV10-2 and TRBJ2-2; 8 nucleotides match TRBD2. The sequenced sample consisted of peripheral blood. This TCR was recovered from a man aged 55 to 70 with active or convalescent COVID-19. The CDR3 coding sequence is TGCGCCAGCACCGGGGGGGGAGGGAACACCGGGGAGCTGTTTTTT. The encoded protein is CASTGGGGNTGELFF.